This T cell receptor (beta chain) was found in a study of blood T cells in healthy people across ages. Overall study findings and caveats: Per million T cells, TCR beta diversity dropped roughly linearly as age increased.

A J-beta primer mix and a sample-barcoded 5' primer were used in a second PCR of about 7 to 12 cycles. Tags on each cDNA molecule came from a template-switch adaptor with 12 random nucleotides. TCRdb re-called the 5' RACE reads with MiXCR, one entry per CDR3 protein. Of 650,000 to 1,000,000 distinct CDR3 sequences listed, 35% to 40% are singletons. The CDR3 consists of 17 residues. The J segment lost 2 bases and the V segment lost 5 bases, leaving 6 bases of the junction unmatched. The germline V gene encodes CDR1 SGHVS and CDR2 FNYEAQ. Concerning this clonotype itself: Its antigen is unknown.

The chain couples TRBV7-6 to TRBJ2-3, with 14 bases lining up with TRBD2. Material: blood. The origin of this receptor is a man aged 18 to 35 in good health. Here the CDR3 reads CASSPQGLAGDTDTQYF. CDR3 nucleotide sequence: TGTGCCAGCAGCCCACAGGGACTAGCGGGGGACACAGATACGCAGTATTTT.